These 2 T cell receptor beta chains share one sample of origin, sequenced in a study of cytomegalovirus exposure and HLA in healthy donors. The PCR had 60 Vbeta and 13 Jbeta primers. Assay used: immunoSEQ multiplex PCR; TCRdb lists only in-frame clones, some missing. The sample consists of roughly 80,000 clones, about 64% of them appearing once. Sequenced: PBMCs. These receptors came from a man aged 25-45 years in good health and CMV-seropositive.

The CDR3 loop is CASSPPGEGSPPYGYTF. CDR3 bases: TGCGCCAGCAGCCCCCCAGGGGAGGGATCCCCTCCCTATGGCTACACCTTC. The V and J genes are TRBV5-1 and TRBJ1-2; maybe TRBD1 (6 bases). Trimming cost V 4 bases and J 4 bases, with 23 bases left between them. This CDR3 spans 17 amino acids. The germline gives CDR1 SGHRS, CDR2 YFSETQ.

This sequence joins TRBV7-9 and TRBJ1-6; D gene uncertain. V gave up 3 bases and J gave up 5 bases, with 5 bases separating them. Germline V gene lookup returns CDR1 SEHNR and CDR2 FQNEAQ (reference sequence). The CDR3 is 13 residues long. The CDR3 here is CASSFVDNSPLHF. The CDR3 nucleotides read TGTGCCAGCAGCTTTGTAGATAATTCACCCCTCCACTTT.